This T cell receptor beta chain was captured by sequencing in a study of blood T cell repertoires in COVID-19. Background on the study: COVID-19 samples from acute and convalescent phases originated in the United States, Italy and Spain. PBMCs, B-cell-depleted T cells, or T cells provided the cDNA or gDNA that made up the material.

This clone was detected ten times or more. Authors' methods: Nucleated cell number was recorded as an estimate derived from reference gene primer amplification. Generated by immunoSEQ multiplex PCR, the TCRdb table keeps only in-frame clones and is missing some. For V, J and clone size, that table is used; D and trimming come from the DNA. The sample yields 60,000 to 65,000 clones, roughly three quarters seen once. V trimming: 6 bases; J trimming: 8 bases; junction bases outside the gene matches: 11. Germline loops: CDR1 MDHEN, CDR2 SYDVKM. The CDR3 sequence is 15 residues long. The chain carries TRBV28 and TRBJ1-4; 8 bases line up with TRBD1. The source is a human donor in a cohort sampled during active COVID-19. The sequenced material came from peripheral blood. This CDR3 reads CASSQLGQGGEKLFF. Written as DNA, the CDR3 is TGTGCCAGCAGCCAATTAGGACAGGGTGGAGAAAAACTGTTTTTT.